One sample yielded the 27 T cell receptor beta chains listed below, sequenced in a study of T cells in women clearing cervical HPV infection (dated by TCRdb to 2016 to 2018). The library came from the immunoSEQ multiplex PCR assay. Imported from immuneACCESS, the table was reduced by TCRdb to in-frame sequences with V and J called. These copies leave out some clones; in studies compared against another copy, an unresolved V gene accounts for under half, and the cause of the remainder is not known. This sample's table lists under 40,000 clones. Of the sample, roughly 4% falls within the top ten clones. Sequences were obtained from blood buffy coat. These receptors originate from a woman aged 18-70 years with a cervical HPV16 infection that either progressed to CIN3+ or cleared (not recorded which).

About this clone itself: Coverage ceases 3 residues before the CDR3 finishes, and the germline J gene fills in the end. This chain uses TRBV28 with TRBJ2-1; 9 nucleotides match TRBD2. The CDR3 extends over 15 amino acids. CDR1 and CDR2 (germline): MDHEN, SYDVKM. V was pared by 4 bases and J by 5 bases, with 6 bases of the junction left unmatched. The part of the CDR3 DNA that was read is TGTGCCAGCAGTTCGGCCGGGACTAGCAACAATGAG. It yields the protein CASSSAGTSNNE. The CDR3 reads in full as CASSSAGTSNNEQFF. Combining the CDR3 with reference TRBV28 and TRBJ2-1 gives the whole variable domain DVKVTQSSRYLVKRTGEKVFLECVQDMDHENMFWYRQDPGLGLRLIYFSYDVKMKEKGDIPEGYSVSREKKERFSLILESASTNQTSMYLCASSSAGTSNNEQFFGPGTRLTVL.

As to this clone: The read gets to within 3 residues of the CDR3 end, and the germline J gene fills in the rest. This chain joins TRBV20-1 and TRBJ2-5; 10 bases are shared with TRBD2. Unmatched junction bases numbered 4, after V lost 1 base and J lost 5 bases. Germline lookup yields CDR1 DFQATT and CDR2 SNEGSKA (reference sequence). The CDR3 is 14 residues long. The DNA read from the CDR3 is TGCAGTGCTAGAGTGCTAGCGGGGGAGGAGACC. Protein: CSARVLAGEET. Given in full, the CDR3 is CSARVLAGEETQYF.

On this clone: The read halts 3 residues ahead of the CDR3 end, with the missing end drawn from the germline J gene. The chain uses TRBV5-1 and TRBJ1-6; 11 bases are a match to TRBD1. The CDR3 has 15 residues. The germline V gene encodes CDR1 SGHRS and CDR2 YFSETQ. The V segment lost 4 bases and the J segment 10 bases; nucleotides outside the gene matches: 7. The CDR3 protein is CASSTGTGGGSPLHF. The sequenced part of the CDR3 DNA is TGCGCCAGCAGCACCGGGACAGGGGGGGGCTCACCC.

A remark on this clone: Coverage ceases 3 residues before the CDR3 finishes, and the germline J gene fills in the end. This chain joins TRBV6-1 and TRBJ2-7; D unclear. V gave up 2 bases and J gave up 6 bases, with 11 bases separating them. This CDR3 spans 13 amino acids. Per germline, CDR1 MNHNS and CDR2 SASEGT. The CDR3 is CASSEYFLAEQYF. The part of the CDR3 DNA that was read is TGTGCCAGCAGTGAATACTTCCTCGCCGAG.

With respect to this clone: The read terminates 3 residues ahead of where the CDR3 ends, so the germline J gene completes it. The V gene is TRBV19, the J gene TRBJ2-2; 10 nucleotides agree with TRBD2. Germline loops: CDR1 LNHDA, CDR2 SQIVND (reference sequence). This CDR3 region has 16 residues. V was pared by 4 bases and J by 4 bases, with 6 bases of the junction left unmatched. The CDR3 loop reads CASSRSLAGGTGELFF. CDR3 bases read: TGTGCCAGTAGTAGAAGTTTAGCGGGAGGCACCGGGGAG.

Note on this clone: Read sequence stops 3 residues before the CDR3 end, and the germline J gene provides the missing end. The chain links TRBV30 to TRBJ2-2; 7 bases match TRBD1. Per germline, CDR1 GTSNPN and CDR2 SVGIG (reference sequence). The CDR3 has 14 residues. The DNA read from the CDR3 is TGTGCCTGGAGTGTACAAGGACAGGACGAAAAG. Protein: CAWSVQGQDEK. The CDR3 in its entirety is CAWSVQGQDEKLFF. Full variable domain (remainder filled in from reference TRBV30 and TRBJ2-2): SQTIHQWPATLVQPVGSPLSLECTVEGTSNPNLYWYRQAAGRGLQLLFYSVGIGQISSEVPQNLSASRPQDRQFILSSKKLLLSDSGFYLCAWSVQGQDEKLFFGEGSRLTVL.

For this clone: The DNA ends 3 residues before the CDR3 does, and the rest of the CDR3 is filled in from the germline J gene. This sequence joins TRBV20-1 and TRBJ2-3; D is possibly TRBD2 (5 bases). This CDR3 spans 15 amino acids. The germline V and J ends were trimmed by 0 bases and 0 bases, with 10 bases remaining between them. CDR1 and CDR2 from the germline V gene are DFQATT and SNEGSKA (reference sequence). CDR3 DNA (partial): TGCAGTGCTAGAGACCGGCGGGTTAGCACAGATACG. Residues: CSARDRRVSTDT. The CDR3, in full, reads CSARDRRVSTDTQYF.

With regard to this clone: The read ends 3 residues early relative to the CDR3; the germline J gene fills the gap. The genes are TRBV30 and TRBJ2-1, with 9 positions matching TRBD2. CDR3 length equals 14 residues. From germline, CDR1 is GTSNPN and CDR2 SVGIG (reference sequence). The trim removed 3 bases at V and 5 bases at J, leaving 5 bases unmatched. The CDR3 loop reads CAWRTGLADNEQFF. CDR3 bases read: TGTGCCTGGAGAACGGGACTAGCAGACAATGAG.

With regard to this clone: The read falls 3 residues short of the CDR3 end, and the missing part is taken from the germline J gene. This chain links TRBV5-1 with TRBJ1-4; 8 bases agree with TRBD1. The CDR3 runs to 16 residues. Germline CDR1 SGHRS, CDR2 YFSETQ. With 0 bases clipped from V and 7 bases from J, the junction kept 8 bases outside the gene matches. The DNA read from the CDR3 is TGCGCCAGCAGCTTGGAGGGGACAGGCATTCGTGAAAAA. Protein: CASSLEGTGIREK. The whole CDR3 sequence is CASSLEGTGIREKLFF.

Remarks on this clone: The read halts 3 residues ahead of the CDR3 end, with the missing end drawn from the germline J gene. The chain uses TRBV18 and TRBJ1-4, with 7 nucleotides matching TRBD1. The CDR3 totals 15 residues. Germline V gene lookup returns CDR1 KGHSH and CDR2 LQKENI. After removal of 0 bases from V and 4 bases from J, the junction contained 2 bases not matched to a gene. The DNA read from the CDR3 is TGTGCCAGCTCACCACCGGGACAGCTTAATGAAAAA. Its translation is CASSPPGQLNEK. The entire CDR3 protein is CASSPPGQLNEKLFF.

About this clone itself: The read is 3 residues too short to cover the CDR3 end, so that end is filled in from the germline J gene. The V call is TRBV10-3, the J call TRBJ1-2; 8 positions agree with TRBD1. Germline CDR1 and CDR2: ENHRY and SYGVKD. This CDR3 spans 17 amino acids. V shed 3 bases, J shed 4 bases, and the junction held 13 bases outside the gene matches. CDR3 protein: CAISDPTGGQSPYGYTF. Incomplete CDR3 DNA: TGTGCCATCAGTGACCCTACAGGGGGACAGTCGCCCTATGGC.

In regard to this clone: Read sequence stops 3 residues before the CDR3 end, and the germline J gene provides the missing end. The chain has TRBV6-1 and TRBJ1-1, with D possibly matching TRBD1 (5 bases). This CDR3 has 11 residues. Germline V lookup: CDR1 MNHNS, CDR2 SASEGT. The chain's CDR3 is CASSDQGSAFF. CDR3 DNA (partial): TGTGCCAGCAGTGACCAGGGTAGT.

Of note for this clone: Read data end 3 residues before the CDR3 end; the end is taken from the germline J gene. This chain uses TRBV4-2 with TRBJ2-1, with 10 bases that match TRBD2. CDR1 and CDR2 (germline): LGHNA, YNFKEQ. J gave up 9 bases and V 6 bases, and 11 bases lay outside the gene matches. This CDR3 spans 15 amino acids. CDR3 bases read: TGTGCCAGCAGAAATCTAGCGGGAGAACACGGTGAG. Translating gives CASRNLAGEHGE. The whole CDR3 sequence is CASRNLAGEHGEQFF.

The part of the CDR3 DNA that was read is TGTGCCAGCAGCACGGGACTAGCGGGAGCTGCCGGGGAG. Translating it yields CASSTGLAGAAGE. From start to end, the CDR3 is CASSTGLAGAAGELFF. The chain carries TRBV5-4 and TRBJ2-2; 14 bases agree with TRBD2. The CDR3 extends 3 residues past the end of the read, so its final part is completed from the germline J gene. V gave up 4 bases and J gave up 6 bases; unmatched junction bases: 5. Per the germline V gene, CDR1 is SGHNT and CDR2 is YYREEE (reference sequence). This CDR3 region has 16 residues.

A note on this clone: The CDR3 goes on 3 residues after the read ends, and that part is filled in from the germline J gene. This chain joins TRBV2 and TRBJ2-1, with TRBD2 matching 7 bases. CDR3 length equals 15 residues. V dropped 4 bases and J dropped 0; count of bases not matched to a gene: 3. Germline V gene sequence: CDR1 SNHLY, CDR2 FYNNEI. CDR3 DNA, as far as it was read: TGTGCCAGCAGTGTTGGCGGGAGCTCCTACAATGAG. Its translation: CASSVGGSSYNE. The entire CDR3 protein is CASSVGGSSYNEQFF.

Notes on this clone: The DNA ends 3 residues before the CDR3 does, and the rest of the CDR3 is filled in from the germline J gene. This rearrangement joins TRBV7-3 to TRBJ2-3, with TRBD2 as a possible D gene (5 bases). Germline V gene data show CDR1 as SGHTA and CDR2 as FQGTGA. The CDR3 consists of 15 residues. Trimming took off 2 bases at V and 3 bases at J, with 12 bases between the two ends. The part of the CDR3 DNA that was read is TGTGCCAGCAGCTTAGGACCCTCGGGGACAGATACG. Protein: CASSLGPSGTDT. The entire CDR3 protein reads CASSLGPSGTDTQYF.

Remarks on this clone: Read coverage stops 3 residues before the CDR3 terminus; the germline J gene supplies the remainder. The chain links TRBV11-2 to TRBJ2-5; a weak D match, TRBD2 (6 bases). The V and J ends lost 5 bases and 7 bases respectively, with 20 bases between them. The germline gives CDR1 SGHAT, CDR2 FQNNGV. The CDR3 loop spans 15 amino acids. The CDR3 spells CASSLLLAETGTQYF. Incomplete CDR3 DNA: TGTGCCAGCAGCCTGCTTTTAGCGGAGACCGGGACC.

With regard to this clone: The observed sequence ends 3 residues before the CDR3 terminus, with the missing tail filled in from the germline J gene. This chain uses TRBV19 with TRBJ2-4; D might be TRBD2 (6 bases). V was trimmed by 2 bases and J by 0 bases, leaving 11 bases between them. The CDR3 spans 16 residues. Germline V lookup: CDR1 LNHDA, CDR2 SQIVND (reference sequence). CDR3 amino acids: CASSIRGLLAKNIQYF. Incomplete CDR3 DNA: TGTGCCAGTAGTATACGGGGGTTACTAGCCAAAAACATT.

A word on this clone: The read finishes 3 residues shy of the CDR3 end, and the germline J gene is used to complete it. This chain joins TRBV7-6 and TRBJ2-3; D not certain. The CDR3 totals 12 residues. Trimming removed 2 bases from V and 6 bases from J, with 6 bases in between. CDR1 and CDR2 from the germline V gene are SGHVS and FNYEAQ. The CDR3 loop reads CASSLNSDTQYF. Incomplete CDR3 DNA: TGTGCCAGCAGCTTAAACTCGGATACG.

With respect to this clone: The read ends 3 residues early relative to the CDR3; the germline J gene fills the gap. The chain links TRBV20-1 to TRBJ2-1; D ambiguous. The V end was cut by 6 bases, the J end by 6 bases, with 18 bases between. From germline, CDR1 is DFQATT and CDR2 SNEGSKA (reference sequence). The CDR3 contains 14 residues. The covered CDR3 bases are TGCAGTGCCGAGGTAACCCAAGGCGGCAATGAG. Amino acids: CSAEVTQGGNE. The CDR3, in full, reads CSAEVTQGGNEQFF.

Partial CDR3 DNA: TGTGCCTGGAGTGAGGGGGGGCATCAGCCC. Protein sequence: CAWSEGGHQP. The CDR3 reads in full as CAWSEGGHQPQHF. The chain combines TRBV30 with TRBJ1-5; D might be TRBD1 (6 bases). The read is 3 residues too short to cover the CDR3 end, so that end is filled in from the germline J gene. CDR3 length: 13 amino acids. The V and J ends lost 1 base and 5 bases respectively, with 9 bases between them. The germline V gene has CDR1 GTSNPN and CDR2 SVGIG (reference sequence). Complete variable domain (other parts from reference TRBV30 and TRBJ1-5): SQTIHQWPATLVQPVGSPLSLECTVEGTSNPNLYWYRQAAGRGLQLLFYSVGIGQISSEVPQNLSASRPQDRQFILSSKKLLLSDSGFYLCAWSEGGHQPQHFGDGTRLSIL.

Worth noting for this clone: The read is 3 residues too short to cover the CDR3 end, so that end is filled in from the germline J gene. The gene calls are TRBV7-2 and TRBJ2-2, with 7 nucleotides matching TRBD2. Per the germline V gene, CDR1 is SGHTA and CDR2 is FQGNSA. Trimming removed 5 bases from V and 4 bases from J; junction bases left unmatched: 7. The CDR3 consists of 15 residues. The sequenced CDR3 bases are TGTGCCAGCAGCCCGTGGACTAGGGGCACCGGGGAG. Translated: CASSPWTRGTGE. The whole CDR3 reads CASSPWTRGTGELFF.

Note on this clone: The CDR3 is cut off 3 residues early in the read; its end comes from the germline J gene. V gene TRBV18 combines with J gene TRBJ2-3, with D unclear. The CDR3 covers 12 residues. CDR1 KGHSH and CDR2 LQKENI come from the germline V gene. CDR3: CASSPGQETQYF. Incomplete CDR3 DNA: TGTGCCAGCTCACCAGGTCAGGAGACG.

Points on this clone: From the germline J gene comes the end of the CDR3, since the read stops 3 residues before it. This chain joins TRBV7-9 and TRBJ2-2; D uncertain. The CDR3 runs to 15 residues. The germline V and J ends were trimmed by 3 bases and 1 base, with 9 bases remaining between them. Germline CDR1 and CDR2: SEHNR and FQNEAQ (reference sequence). The CDR3 loop reads CASSFVPGNTGELFF. The sequenced part of the CDR3 DNA is TGTGCCAGCAGCTTTGTTCCAGGGAACACCGGGGAG. The full variable domain, in which reference TRBV7-9 and TRBJ2-2 provide the parts outside the CDR3, is DTGVSQNPRHKITKRGQNVTFRCDPISEHNRLYWYRQTLGQGPEFLTYFQNEAQLEKSRLLSDRFSAERPKGSFSTLEIQRTEQGDSAMYLCASSFVPGNTGELFFGEGSRLTVL.

As to this clone: The read comes to an end 3 residues before the CDR3 does, leaving the germline J gene to fill in the end. This chain links TRBV7-3 with TRBJ2-3; possible D gene TRBD1, 5 bases. Trimming cost V 2 bases and J 2 bases, with 8 bases left between them. The CDR3 is 14 residues long. Germline CDR1 reads SGHTA; CDR2 reads FQGTGA. The sequenced CDR3 bases are TGTGCCAGCAGCTTACAGGGTTCCACAGATACG. Residues: CASSLQGSTDT. The CDR3 in its entirety is CASSLQGSTDTQYF.

Points on this clone: The read comes to an end 3 residues before the CDR3 does, leaving the germline J gene to fill in the end. The genes are TRBV19 and TRBJ1-5, with 7 bases fitting TRBD1. The germline CDR1 and CDR2 sequences are LNHDA and SQIVND (reference sequence). The V segment lost 9 bases and the J segment 5 bases; nucleotides outside the gene matches: 10. This CDR3 is built from 14 residues. The CDR3 here is CASAGTASDQPQHF. The sequenced part of the CDR3 DNA is TGTGCCAGCGCAGGGACAGCCAGCGATCAGCCC.

Regarding this clone: With the read ending 3 residues before the CDR3 end, the germline J gene is used to fill in that end. V gene TRBV2 combines with J gene TRBJ2-7, with D perhaps TRBD1 (6 bases). Deletions cut 4 bases from V and 1 base from J, with 8 bases between. CDR1 SNHLY and CDR2 FYNNEI come from the germline V gene. The CDR3 length is 13 residues. The CDR3 here is CASSGQVSYEQYF. The part of the CDR3 DNA that was read is TGTGCCAGCAGTGGACAGGTTTCCTACGAG. The whole variable domain, remainder taken from reference TRBV2 and TRBJ2-7, is EPEVTQTPSHQVTQMGQEVILRCVPISNHLYFYWYRQILGQKVEFLVSFYNNEISEKSEIFDDQFSVERPDGSNFTLKIRSTKLEDSAMYFCASSGQVSYEQYFGPGTRLTVT.